This TCR beta chain was recovered during a study of T cells in Graves' hyperthyroidism and ophthalmopathy (dated by TCRdb to about 2019). Study-wide context: To identify TCR V-J signatures that set the groups apart, the researchers used a discovery cohort of 90 to 100 patients, made up of around 40 with Graves' ophthalmopathy and about 60 with stable Graves' hyperthyroidism. The 100 discovery patients were randomly split 7:3 into training and test sets. According to the paper, TCR Vbeta CDR3 sequencing was carried out on 135 peripheral blood samples, which came from 40 to 45 ophthalmopathy, 70 to 80 hyperthyroidism and roughly 17 progressor patients. Once sampling was done, hyperthyroidism patients were given methimazole at a starting dose of 30 mg daily, whereas ophthalmopathy patients were given high-dose intravenous methylprednisolone. In addition, the study compared T-cell repertoires in thyroid tissue and in blood from roughly six Graves' hyperthyroidism patients. Prospective prediction of ophthalmopathy was tested in an independent validation cohort of fewer than 20 hyperthyroidism patients and around 16 patients who later progressed to ophthalmopathy. What the authors observed across the whole study: In validation, the model predicted progression to ophthalmopathy a median of about 6 months before onset, with roughly 68% sensitivity and roughly 79% specificity. No statistical method was used to set the sample size in advance, and investigators knew the group allocation. Most expanded thyroid clonotypes (frequency above 0.001) were also found in blood, which suggests that blood repertoires may mirror thyroid immune responses. In cross-validation, a model built on a 13 V-J signature told ophthalmopathy apart from stable hyperthyroidism with just under 90% sensitivity and 81% to 82% specificity, and in testing the same model reached 80%/75%.

Patients with uncontrolled infections, other autoimmune diseases, pregnancy or lactation were excluded. Diagnoses relied on clinical symptoms, serum thyroxine and TRAb, thyroid ultrasound and orbital computed tomography. Trizol reagent was used to extract total RNA, and RNA quality was then checked on an Agilent 2100 Bioanalyzer. TCR beta CDR3 regions were amplified from RNA transcripts. A first-round RT-PCR of the TCR CDR3 used the HTBI primer set with the Qiagen OneStep RT-PCR kit. A second multiplex PCR round built the libraries, followed by size selection and purification. Libraries were sequenced paired-end with 100 bp reads on an Illumina HiSeq2000. Regarding the original processing steps: SOAPnuke was used to process the raw data, removing reads that contained adapters or uncalled bases, had a mean Phred below 15, or lacked an exact match to the constant primer or identifier. High-quality paired reads were merged with COPE v1.2.5, and unique nucleotide sequences were defined as clonotypes. Clonotypes were aligned to IMGT TRBV, TRBD and TRBJ reference segments using MiTCR v1.1. The analysis included only V-J combinations with a frequency above 0.0001, which together covered approximately 99% of the repertoires. The TCS score was defined as F50 (clonal expansion) divided by E x V (chaos), with BLOSUM62-based TCRdist calculated between CDR3 peptides within each V-J. Welch's t-statistics and random forest reduced 500 to 550 V-J features to 13, which were used in a naive Bayes classifier (R e1071). The Morisita-Horn index was used to measure how similar the thyroid and blood repertoires were. The public reads were quality trimmed at Q25 with fastp and then assembled into clones with MiXCR by TCRdb, keeping productive beta chains. Entries are consolidated by CDR3 protein sequence, retaining the most common genes and DNA. The V and J calls, along with clone size, are taken from TCRdb and not from the paper's own processing. Here the sample has around 600,000 distinct CDR3 sequences; about 45% occur a single time. The top ten clones comprise about 7.2% of the sample.

V is shortened by 6 bases, J by 8 bases, and the region joining them spans 9 bases. Its CDR3 holds 12 amino acids, cysteine through phenylalanine. Only the CDR3 DNA is retained, 36 bases long and in frame from the first base. The germline V gene sets CDR1 to SGDLS and CDR2 to YYNGEE. About this clonotype itself: Its specific antigen is unknown. Within one base of it there is no much larger clone, and no base qualities were kept.

Here the chain combines TRBV9 and TRBJ1-6; the D gene cannot be named for sure. This clonotype was sampled from an adult man with Graves' disease, either hyperthyroidism or ophthalmopathy (not recorded which). Sequencing was performed on peripheral blood or thyroid tissue (not recorded which). The CDR3 loop reads CASTFIDSPLHF. The DNA is TGTGCCAGCACCTTCATTGATTCACCCCTCCACTTT.